Listed below are T cell receptor beta chains from one sample, sequenced in a study of blood T cell repertoires in COVID-19. Sequencing used immunoSEQ multiplex PCR; TCRdb keeps in-frame clones, though not all of them. Here the sample spans 100,000 to 150,000 clones, about 81% being singletons. Sequenced material: peripheral blood. The receptors originated from a young man with COVID-19, enrolled during active disease. The CDR3 runs from the conserved cysteine through the conserved F or W. The D gene is left open where the match is weak. Size is omitted from some rows. Given values are once, few, many or a class for expanded clones.

V gene: TRBV5-1; CDR3 length: 14; J gene: TRBJ2-7; D gene: TRBD1; clone size: NA; CDR3 DNA: TGCGCCAGCAGCTTGAGGGGACAGGGAACCGAGCAGTACTTC; CDR3 protein: CASSLRGQGTEQYF
V gene: TRBV7-2; CDR3 length: 12; J gene: TRBJ2-3; D gene: NA; clone size: NA; CDR3 DNA: TGTGCCAGCAGCTACAGTCGTCATACGCAGTATTTT; CDR3 protein: CASSYSRHTQYF
V gene: TRBV6-5; CDR3 length: 14; J gene: TRBJ2-1; D gene: TRBD1; clone size: few; CDR3 DNA: TGTGCCAGCAGTTACGCCCCAGGGGGCAATGAGCAGTTCTTC; CDR3 protein: CASSYAPGGNEQFF
V gene: TRBV5-1; CDR3 length: 14; J gene: TRBJ2-5; D gene: NA; clone size: NA; CDR3 DNA: TGCGCCAGCAGCTTCGGGACAAACCAAGAGACCCAGTACTTC; CDR3 protein: CASSFGTNQETQYF
V gene: TRBV28; CDR3 length: 15; J gene: TRBJ1-1; D gene: TRBD1; clone size: NA; CDR3 DNA: TGTGCCAGCAGTGGGTCGGGACAGTTGAACACTGAAGCTTTCTTT; CDR3 protein: CASSGSGQLNTEAFF
V gene: TRBV6-1; CDR3 length: 15; J gene: TRBJ2-1; D gene: TRBD1; clone size: NA; CDR3 DNA: TGTGCCAGCAGTGAAGGGACAGGGTTTGTGAATGAGCAGTTCTTC; CDR3 protein: CASSEGTGFVNEQFF
V gene: TRBV6-6; CDR3 length: 15; J gene: TRBJ1-1; D gene: NA; clone size: NA; CDR3 DNA: TGTGCCAGCAGTTACTCGAGGGCAGGGAACACTGAAGCTTTCTTT; CDR3 protein: CASSYSRAGNTEAFF
V gene: TRBV7-9; CDR3 length: 17; J gene: TRBJ2-2; D gene: TRBD2; clone size: many; CDR3 DNA: TGTGCCAGCCTGGGCGGGGGAGCGCTAACGAACACCGGGGAGCTGTTTTTT; CDR3 protein: CASLGGGALTNTGELFF
V gene: TRBV6-5; CDR3 length: 13; J gene: TRBJ1-1; D gene: TRBD1; clone size: NA; CDR3 DNA: TGTGCCAGCAGAAAAACCGGGACAGCTGAAGCTTTCTTT; CDR3 protein: CASRKTGTAEAFF
V gene: TRBV27; CDR3 length: 15; J gene: TRBJ2-7; D gene: TRBD2; clone size: NA; CDR3 DNA: TGTGCCAGCAGTTTCCGGCGGGAGCCCCCCTACGAGCAGTACTTC; CDR3 protein: CASSFRREPPYEQYF